This section outlines one T cell receptor beta chain sequence together with its context. Enrolled through a virtual design, the participants were between roughly 18 and 100 years of age and came from about two dozen US areas. TCRdb's copy holds only in-frame clones and misses some; the assay was immunoSEQ multiplex PCR. The sample lists under 300,000 clones, approximately 90% occurring once. This entry comes from a study of blood T cell repertoires in COVID-19. Unmatched junction bases numbered 8, after V lost 0 bases and J lost 5 bases. Germline values: CDR1 SGHNT, CDR2 YYREEE (reference sequence). The CDR3 covers 17 residues.

This sequence originates from a woman in her forties with acute COVID-19. This sequence joins TRBV5-4 and TRBJ2-5; 12 bases line up with TRBD2. Sequenced sample: PBMCs or T cells enriched from blood (not recorded which). CDR3 sequence: CASSLVLTSGRRETQYF. As DNA, the CDR3 is TGTGCCAGCAGCTTGGTACTGACTAGCGGGAGAAGGGAGACCCAGTACTTC.